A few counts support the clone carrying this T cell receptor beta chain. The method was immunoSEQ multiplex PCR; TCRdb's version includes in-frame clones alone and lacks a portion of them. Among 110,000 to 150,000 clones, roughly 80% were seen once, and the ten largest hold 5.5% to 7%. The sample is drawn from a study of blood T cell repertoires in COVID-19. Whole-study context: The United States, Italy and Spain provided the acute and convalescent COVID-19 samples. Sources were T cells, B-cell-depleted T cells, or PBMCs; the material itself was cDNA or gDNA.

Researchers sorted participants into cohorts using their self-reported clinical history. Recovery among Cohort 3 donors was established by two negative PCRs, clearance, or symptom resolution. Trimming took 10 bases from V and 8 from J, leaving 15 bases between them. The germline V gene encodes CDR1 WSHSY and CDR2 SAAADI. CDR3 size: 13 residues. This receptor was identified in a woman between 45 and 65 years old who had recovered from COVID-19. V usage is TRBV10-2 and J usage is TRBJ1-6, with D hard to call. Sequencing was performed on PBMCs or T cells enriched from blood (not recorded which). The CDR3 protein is CANLARIYSPLHF. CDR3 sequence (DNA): TGCGCCAACCTGGCCAGGATTTATTCACCCCTCCACTTT.